These 6 T cell receptor beta chains came from one sample sequenced in a study of shared clonotypes between healthy human individuals. Measured with immunoSEQ multiplex PCR; TCRdb has only the in-frame clones, and not every one. The sample consists of 2 million to 2.5 million clones, 93% of them appearing once. The specimen sequenced was naive CD4+ T cells from PBMCs. As for subset: CD45RA+ positively selected. Receptors were obtained from a young man in good health. Some clones in this sample may be carry-over from other donors' samples.

The J gene is TRBJ2-3, the V gene TRBV27; D gene unclear. The length of the CDR3 is 12 residues. CDR1 is MNHEY, CDR2 SMNVEV, per germline (reference sequence). V was shortened by 4 bases and J by 5 bases, with 7 bases between the two germline ends. The CDR3 sequence is CASSSVRDTQYF. In DNA, the CDR3 is TGTGCCAGCAGTTCCGTTCGAGATACGCAGTATTTT.

CDR3 DNA sequence: TGTGCCAGCAGTTTTCCCGGGGCAGGGGTACAAGAGACCCAGTACTTC. Protein product: CASSFPGAGVQETQYF. The chain uses TRBV28 and TRBJ2-5; maybe TRBD1 (6 bases). The germline V and J ends were trimmed by 3 bases and 2 bases, with 16 bases remaining between them. The CDR3 contains 16 residues. Germline assignment: CDR1 MDHEN and CDR2 SYDVKM.

This sequence joins TRBV28 and TRBJ2-7; 14 positions agree with TRBD2. The CDR3 consists of 16 residues. The V gene end was trimmed by 4 bases and the J gene end by 4 bases; junction bases not matched to a gene: 6. CDR1 is MDHEN and CDR2 is SYDVKM in the germline V gene. CDR3 nucleotides: TGTGCCAGCAGTTCGAGGACTAGCGGGAGGTGGTACGAGCAGTACTTC. Translated: CASSSRTSGRWYEQYF.

About this clone: Its ends do not fully match the called genes, so a read error is possible. V gene TRBV30 combines with J gene TRBJ2-5, with 9 nucleotides matching TRBD2. CDR1 is GTSNPN and CDR2 is SVGIG in the germline V gene (reference sequence). The CDR3 runs to 16 residues. CDR3 region: CPGHPRRLAAKETQYF. For the CDR3, the DNA is TGCCCCGGGCACCCCCGCCGACTAGCGGCTAAAGAGACCCAGTACTTC.

This chain links TRBV6-1 with TRBJ2-2; D tentatively fits TRBD1 or TRBD2 (6 bases each). Germline CDR1 and CDR2: MNHNS and SASEGT. The CDR3 runs to 13 residues. The V and J ends lost 6 bases and 6 bases respectively, with 11 bases between them. The CDR3 reads CASSTRGPGELFF. The CDR3 region has the DNA TGTGCCAGCAGCACCCGGGGGCCCGGGGAGCTGTTTTTT.

The chain has TRBV4-2 and TRBJ1-5; D is ambiguous. V shed 0 bases and J shed 7 bases, with 25 bases lying between them. CDR1 LGHNA and CDR2 YNFKEQ come from the germline V gene. This CDR3 is built from 19 residues. CDR3 sequence: CASSQDWRADPHSGQPQHF. CDR3 sequence (DNA): TGTGCCAGCAGCCAAGACTGGCGGGCAGATCCTCATAGCGGGCAGCCCCAGCATTTT.